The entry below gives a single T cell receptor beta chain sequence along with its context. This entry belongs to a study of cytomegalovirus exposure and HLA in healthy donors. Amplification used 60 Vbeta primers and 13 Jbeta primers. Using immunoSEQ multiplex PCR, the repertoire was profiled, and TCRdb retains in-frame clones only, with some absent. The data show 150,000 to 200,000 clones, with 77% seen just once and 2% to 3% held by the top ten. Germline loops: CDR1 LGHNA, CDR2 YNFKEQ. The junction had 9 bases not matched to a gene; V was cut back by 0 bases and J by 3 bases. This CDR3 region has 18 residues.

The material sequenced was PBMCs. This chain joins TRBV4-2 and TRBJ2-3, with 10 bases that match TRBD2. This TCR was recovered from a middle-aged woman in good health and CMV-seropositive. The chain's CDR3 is CASSQESGASGRTDTQYF. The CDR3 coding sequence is TGTGCCAGCAGCCAAGAGTCCGGGGCTAGCGGGAGAACAGATACGCAGTATTTT.